The 21 T cell receptor beta chains reported below all come from one sample, sequenced in a study of blood T cell repertoires in COVID-19. Measured with immunoSEQ multiplex PCR; TCRdb has only the in-frame clones, and not every one. This table has under 400,000 clones, about 87% appearing once. Input material: peripheral blood. These TCRs come from a woman in her 30s with COVID-19, enrolled during active disease.

This clone came up once. The chain is built from TRBV16 and TRBJ2-7; weak D call: TRBD1 (5 bases). The CDR3 loop spans 12 amino acids. V shed 5 bases and J shed 4 bases, with 9 bases lying between them. The germline V gene has CDR1 KGHSY and CDR2 FQNENV. This CDR3 is CASSNTGYEQYF. The CDR3 nucleotides read TGTGCCAGCAGCAATACAGGTTACGAGCAGTACTTC.

DNA for the CDR3: TGTGCCAGCAGTGCCCGACTAGCGGGAGGTGCCGAGCAGTACTTC. Amino acids: CASSARLAGGAEQYF. The chain has TRBV2 and TRBJ2-7, with TRBD2 matching 13 bases. Germline V gene sequence: CDR1 SNHLY, CDR2 FYNNEI. V shed 4 bases and J 6 bases; nucleotides not matched to a gene: 6. The CDR3 runs 15 residues.

The gene calls are TRBV9 and TRBJ1-2; TRBD1 is a possible D gene (5 bases). The CDR3 has 15 residues. Germline CDR1 reads SGDLS; CDR2 reads YYNGEE. Deletions cut 0 bases from V and 2 bases from J, with 11 bases between. In DNA form, the CDR3 reads TGTGCCAGCAGCGTAGGGTTAGCAGGGAACTATGGCTACACCTTC. Translation gives CASSVGLAGNYGYTF.

This clone was counted once. V and J are TRBV27 and TRBJ2-7; 9 nucleotides align to TRBD1. CDR3 size: 17 residues. Germline loops: CDR1 MNHEY, CDR2 SMNVEV (reference sequence). The V gene end was trimmed by 6 bases and the J gene end by 4 bases; junction bases not matched to a gene: 16. The CDR3 loop is CASSWGQGQRGRYEQYF. In DNA, the CDR3 is TGTGCCAGCAGCTGGGGACAGGGCCAGCGGGGAAGGTACGAGCAGTACTTC.

This clone was recorded only once. The chain uses TRBV9 and TRBJ2-2; 7 nucleotides align to TRBD1. CDR3 length: 16 amino acids. V shed 4 bases and J 2 bases; nucleotides not matched to a gene: 8. Germline assignment: CDR1 SGDLS and CDR2 YYNGEE. The CDR3 nucleotides are TGTGCCAGCAGCCCGAGACAGGGAACTAACACCGGGGAGCTGTTTTTT. Protein: CASSPRQGTNTGELFF.

The chain couples TRBV2 to TRBJ1-5, with a weak D call TRBD1 (6 bases). The CDR3 consists of 14 residues. Germline V CDR1 and CDR2: SNHLY, FYNNEI. Between the trimmed V and J ends, which lost 5 bases and 5 bases, there was a span of 13 bases. CDR3 bases: TGTGCCAGCAGTTATGGGACACCCCATCAGCCCCAGCATTTT. Translation: CASSYGTPHQPQHF. The whole variable domain, remainder taken from reference TRBV2 and TRBJ1-5, is EPEVTQTPSHQVTQMGQEVILRCVPISNHLYFYWYRQILGQKVEFLVSFYNNEISEKSEIFDDQFSVERPDGSNFTLKIRSTKLEDSAMYFCASSYGTPHQPQHFGDGTRLSIL.

With respect to this clone: A junction boundary mismatches the germline segment, possibly from a read error. This chain links TRBV28 with TRBJ2-7; 7 positions agree with TRBD1. The CDR3 loop spans 13 amino acids. CDR1 MDHEN and CDR2 SYDVKM come from the germline V gene. CDR3 region: CASSLLTGSQKYF. The CDR3 bases are TGTGCCAGCAGCTTATTGACAGGGTCTCAAAAGTACTTC.

This clone has more than one count but fewer than ten. V is TRBV30 and J is TRBJ1-6, with a tentative D call TRBD1 (6 bases). The ends were cut back, 5 bases at V and 4 bases at J, with 15 bases in the middle. The CDR3 consists of 15 residues. Germline V gives CDR1 GTSNPN, CDR2 SVGIG (reference sequence). The CDR3 nucleotides are TGTGCCTGGGGTACAGGGTTCGCGTATAATTCACCCCTCCACTTT. It yields the protein CAWGTGFAYNSPLHF.

The genes are TRBV2 and TRBJ1-5; D perhaps matches TRBD1 (5 bases). Trimming took off 3 bases at V and 5 bases at J, with 8 bases between the two ends. In germline, CDR1 is SNHLY, CDR2 FYNNEI. There are 13 residues in the CDR3. CDR3 residues: CASSEDTDQPQHF. Written as DNA, the CDR3 is TGTGCCAGCAGTGAGGACACAGATCAGCCCCAGCATTTT. Filled out from reference TRBV2 and TRBJ1-5, the complete variable domain reads EPEVTQTPSHQVTQMGQEVILRCVPISNHLYFYWYRQILGQKVEFLVSFYNNEISEKSEIFDDQFSVERPDGSNFTLKIRSTKLEDSAMYFCASSEDTDQPQHFGDGTRLSIL.

The gene calls are TRBV6-5 and TRBJ2-7; the match to TRBD1 covers 7 bases. Germline V gives CDR1 MNHEY, CDR2 SVGAGI. The CDR3 sequence is 14 residues long. V was pared by 5 bases and J by 6 bases, with 10 bases of the junction left unmatched. The CDR3 nucleotides are TGTGCCAGCAGTACCCGACAGGGACCGGGCGAGCAGTACTTC. This gives the protein CASSTRQGPGEQYF.

This rearrangement joins TRBV11-3 to TRBJ2-2; TRBD1 agrees at 11 bases. Germline CDR1 SGHNT, CDR2 YENEEA. V lost 5 bases, J lost 4 bases, and 6 bases stayed unmatched. CDR3 length equals 16 residues. In DNA, the CDR3 is TGTGCCAGCAGCCCGCGGACAGGGGGCGGCACCGGGGAGCTGTTTTTT. Its translation is CASSPRTGGGTGELFF.

The chain carries TRBV19 and TRBJ2-1; 10 nucleotides line up with TRBD2. Germline CDR1 is LNHDA and CDR2 is SQIVND (reference sequence). V lost 5 bases to trimming and J lost 5 bases; unmatched junction nucleotides: 3. This CDR3 spans 14 amino acids. In nucleotides, the CDR3 is TGTGCCAGTAGTCTAGCGGGAGCCCACAATGAGCAGTTCTTC. Residues: CASSLAGAHNEQFF.

This rearrangement joins TRBV4-1 to TRBJ2-1, with TRBD2 matching 7 bases. CDR1 is MGHRA and CDR2 is YSYEKL in the germline V gene. V trimming: 0 bases; J trimming: 8 bases; junction bases outside the gene matches: 13. The CDR3 runs 17 residues. The CDR3: CASSQEWGGGWADEQFF. The CDR3, as DNA: TGCGCCAGCAGCCAAGAATGGGGGGGAGGATGGGCGGATGAGCAGTTCTTC.

The chain combines TRBV23-1 with TRBJ1-6; 9 positions match TRBD1. TRBV23-1 is an ORF; its function is uncertain. Trimming at V came to 3 bases and at J to 11 bases, leaving 8 bases not matched to a gene. CDR3 size: 15 residues. CDR3 sequence: CASSHPRDREPPLHF. The CDR3 DNA follows: TGCGCCAGCAGTCACCCTAGGGACAGGGAGCCACCCCTCCACTTT.

The chain couples TRBV6-5 to TRBJ2-7; 7 nucleotides agree with TRBD1. Germline V gene lookup returns CDR1 MNHEY and CDR2 SVGAGI. V trimming: 2 bases; J trimming: 2 bases; junction bases outside the gene matches: 9. The CDR3 is 16 amino acids. CDR3 DNA sequence: TGTGCCAGCAGTTACCCTGAAGGCCAGGGGGCCTACGAGCAGTACTTC. Translated: CASSYPEGQGAYEQYF.

The V and J genes are TRBV9 and TRBJ2-3; the match to TRBD2 covers 13 bases. The CDR3 is 16 amino acids. Germline-derived CDR1 and CDR2 are SGDLS and YYNGEE. The trim removed 4 bases at V and 4 bases at J, leaving 6 bases unmatched. The DNA of the CDR3 is TGTGCCAGCAGCCTGAGACTAGCGGGAGGAGCAGATACGCAGTATTTT. This encodes CASSLRLAGGADTQYF. The entire variable domain, with the rest obtained from reference TRBV9 and TRBJ2-3, is as follows: DSGVTQTPKHLITATGQRVTLRCSPRSGDLSVYWYQQSLDQGLQFLIQYYNGEERAKGNILERFSAQQFPDLHSELNLSSLELGDSALYFCASSLRLAGGADTQYFGPGTRLTVL.

The genes are TRBV12-3 or TRBV12-4 and TRBJ1-1; D is possibly TRBD1 (5 bases). The V end was cut by 3 bases, the J end by 2 bases, with 7 bases between. The CDR3 extends over 13 amino acids. The CDR3 spells CASSFDSNTEAFF. CDR3 coding DNA: TGTGCCAGCAGTTTCGACAGTAACACTGAAGCTTTCTTT.

This clone was counted between two and nine times. The chain recombines TRBV10-3 with TRBJ1-1, with D possibly matching TRBD1 (5 bases). The CDR3 runs 13 residues. V lost 4 bases to trimming and J lost 1 base, with 7 bases between them. Germline-derived CDR1 and CDR2 are ENHRY and SYGVKD. In DNA form, the CDR3 reads TGTGCCATCAGTGTAAGGGGGAACACTGAAGCTTTCTTT. As protein: CAISVRGNTEAFF.

The chain employs TRBV7-9 and TRBJ1-2; TRBD1 is a possible D gene (6 bases). This CDR3 has 14 amino acids. Trimming shortened V by 1 base and J by 7 bases, and 13 bases separated the two germline ends. Germline CDR1 SEHNR, CDR2 FQNEAQ (reference sequence). DNA of the CDR3: TGTGCCAGCAGCTTAGGAGGACAGTCAGGTGGCTACACCTTC. Translation gives CASSLGGQSGGYTF.

The chain links TRBV6-6 to TRBJ1-3; D possibly corresponds to TRBD1 (6 bases). Per the germline V gene, CDR1 is MNHNY and CDR2 is SVGAGI (reference sequence). CDR3 length equals 16 residues. V lost 5 bases and J lost 4, with 18 bases in between. The CDR3 region is CASSMTGSQAGNTIYF. The DNA for the CDR3 is TGTGCCAGCAGTATGACAGGATCCCAGGCAGGAAACACCATATATTTT.

This sequence joins TRBV27 and TRBJ2-4; 9 bases align to TRBD2. V lost 2 bases, J lost 3 bases, and 2 bases stayed unmatched. Germline-derived CDR1 and CDR2 are MNHEY and SMNVEV (reference sequence). CDR3 size: 15 residues. The CDR3 DNA reads TGTGCCAGCAGTTTAGCGGGAGGGGACAAAAACATTCAGTACTTC. It specifies CASSLAGGDKNIQYF.